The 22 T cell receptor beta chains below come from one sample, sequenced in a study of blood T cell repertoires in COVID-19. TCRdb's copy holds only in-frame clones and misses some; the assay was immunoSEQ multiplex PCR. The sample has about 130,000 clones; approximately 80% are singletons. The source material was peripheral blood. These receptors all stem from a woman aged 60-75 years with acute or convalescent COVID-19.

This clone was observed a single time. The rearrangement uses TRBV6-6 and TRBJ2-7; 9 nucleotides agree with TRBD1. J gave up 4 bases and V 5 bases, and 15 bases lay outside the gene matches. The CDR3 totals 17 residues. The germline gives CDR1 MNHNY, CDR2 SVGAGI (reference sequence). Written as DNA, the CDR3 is TGTGCCAGCAGTCGAACCCTCACAGGGGGCAGTAAGTACGAGCAGTACTTC. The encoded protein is CASSRTLTGGSKYEQYF.

CDR3 sequence reads: CASSAGQGAEKLFF. Here the CDR3 DNA reads TGCGCCAGCAGTGCTGGACAGGGGGCGGAAAAACTGTTTTTT. V is TRBV10-1 and J is TRBJ1-4, with 11 bases fitting TRBD1. The trim removed 4 bases at V and 8 bases at J, leaving 3 bases unmatched. This CDR3 has 14 amino acids. CDR1 and CDR2 (germline): WNHNN, SYGVQD (reference sequence).

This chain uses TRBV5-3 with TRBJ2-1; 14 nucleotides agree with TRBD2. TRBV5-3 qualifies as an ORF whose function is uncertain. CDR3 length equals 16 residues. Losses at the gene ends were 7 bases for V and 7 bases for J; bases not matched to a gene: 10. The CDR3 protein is CARPIRLAGGRNEQFF. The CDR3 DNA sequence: TGTGCCAGACCCATCCGACTAGCGGGGGGGCGGAATGAGCAGTTCTTC.

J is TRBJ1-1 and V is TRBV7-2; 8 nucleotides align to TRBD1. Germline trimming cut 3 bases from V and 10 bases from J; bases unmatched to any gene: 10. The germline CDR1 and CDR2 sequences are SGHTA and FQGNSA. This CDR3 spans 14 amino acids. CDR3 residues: CASSFYTDRALAFF. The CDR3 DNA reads TGTGCCAGCAGCTTCTACACGGACAGGGCTTTAGCTTTCTTT.

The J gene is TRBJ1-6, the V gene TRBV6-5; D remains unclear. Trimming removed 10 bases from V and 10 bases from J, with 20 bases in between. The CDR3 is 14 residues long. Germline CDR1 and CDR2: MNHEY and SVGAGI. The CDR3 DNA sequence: TGTGCCATCAAAAGCCGGGGTGACAACTCACCCCTCCACTTT. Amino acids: CAIKSRGDNSPLHF.

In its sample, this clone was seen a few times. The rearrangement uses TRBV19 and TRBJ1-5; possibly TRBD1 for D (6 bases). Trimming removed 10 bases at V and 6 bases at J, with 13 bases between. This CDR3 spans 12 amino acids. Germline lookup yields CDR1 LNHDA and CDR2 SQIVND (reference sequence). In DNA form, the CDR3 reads TGTGCCACCAGGGGTAGGGGTCAGCCCCAGCATTTT. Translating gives CATRGRGQPQHF.

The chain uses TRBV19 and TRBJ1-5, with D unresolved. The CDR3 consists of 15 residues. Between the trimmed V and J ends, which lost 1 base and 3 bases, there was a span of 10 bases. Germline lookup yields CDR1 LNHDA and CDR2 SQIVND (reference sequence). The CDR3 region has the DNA TGTGCCAGTAGTATAGTCCCCAGTTCCAATCAGCCCCAGCATTTT. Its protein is CASSIVPSSNQPQHF.

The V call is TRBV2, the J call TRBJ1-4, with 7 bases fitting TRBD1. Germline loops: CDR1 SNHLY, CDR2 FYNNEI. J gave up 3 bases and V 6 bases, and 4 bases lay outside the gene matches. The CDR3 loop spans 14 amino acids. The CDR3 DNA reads TGTGCCAGCAGCTTACAGGGGTCTAATGAAAAACTGTTTTTT. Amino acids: CASSLQGSNEKLFF.

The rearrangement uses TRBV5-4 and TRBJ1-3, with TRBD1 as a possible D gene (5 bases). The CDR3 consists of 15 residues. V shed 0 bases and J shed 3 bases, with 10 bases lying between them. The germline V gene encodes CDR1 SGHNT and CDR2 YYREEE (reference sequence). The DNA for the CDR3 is TGTGCCAGCAGCTTGGCCGGCGGACATGGAAACACCATATATTTT. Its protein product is CASSLAGGHGNTIYF.

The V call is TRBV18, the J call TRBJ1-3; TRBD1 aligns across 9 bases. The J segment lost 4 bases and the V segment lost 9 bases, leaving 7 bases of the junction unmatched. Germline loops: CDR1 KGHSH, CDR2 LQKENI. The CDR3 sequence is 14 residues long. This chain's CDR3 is CASGPQGAGNTIYF. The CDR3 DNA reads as TGTGCCAGTGGCCCACAGGGGGCAGGAAACACCATATATTTT.

The CDR3: CASRQGGEQYF. The CDR3 DNA reads as TGTGCCAGCAGACAGGGGGGCGAGCAGTACTTC. The J gene is TRBJ2-7, the V gene TRBV5-6; 8 nucleotides agree with TRBD1. The length of the CDR3 is 11 residues. V gave up 5 bases and J gave up 6 bases; unmatched junction bases: 1. Per the germline V gene, CDR1 is SGHDT and CDR2 is YYEEEE.

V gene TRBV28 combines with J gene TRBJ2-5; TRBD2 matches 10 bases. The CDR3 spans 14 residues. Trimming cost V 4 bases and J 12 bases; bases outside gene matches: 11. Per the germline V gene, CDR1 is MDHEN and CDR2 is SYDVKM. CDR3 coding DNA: TGTGCCAGCAGTTCTAGCGGGGGTTTCCAGGTCGAGTACTTC. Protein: CASSSSGGFQVEYF.

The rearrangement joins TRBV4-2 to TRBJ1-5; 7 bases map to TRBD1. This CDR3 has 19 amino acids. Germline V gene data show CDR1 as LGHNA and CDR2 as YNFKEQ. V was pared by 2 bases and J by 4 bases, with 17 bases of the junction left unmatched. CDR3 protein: CASSQMIFSGQQFNQPQHF. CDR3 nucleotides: TGTGCCAGCAGCCAAATGATCTTTTCGGGACAGCAATTTAATCAGCCCCAGCATTTT.

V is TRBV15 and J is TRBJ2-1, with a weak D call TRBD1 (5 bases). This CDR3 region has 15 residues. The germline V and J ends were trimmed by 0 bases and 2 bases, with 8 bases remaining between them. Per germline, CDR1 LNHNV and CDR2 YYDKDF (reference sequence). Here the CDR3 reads CATSRDRGAYNEQFF. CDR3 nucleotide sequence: TGTGCCACCAGCAGAGATAGGGGTGCCTACAATGAGCAGTTCTTC. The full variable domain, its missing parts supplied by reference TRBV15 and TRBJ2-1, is DAMVIQNPRYQVTQFGKPVTLSCSQTLNHNVMYWYQQKSSQAPKLLFHYYDKDFNNEADTPDNFQSRRPNTSFCFLDIRSPGLGDTAMYLCATSRDRGAYNEQFFGPGTRLTVL.

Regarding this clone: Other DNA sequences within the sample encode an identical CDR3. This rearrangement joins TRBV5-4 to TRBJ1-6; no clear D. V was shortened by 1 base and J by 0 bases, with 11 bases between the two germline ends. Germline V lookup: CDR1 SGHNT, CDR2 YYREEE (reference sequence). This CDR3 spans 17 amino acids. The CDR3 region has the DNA TGTGCCAGCAGCTTGAACAGTCTGAGCTCCTATAATTCACCCCTCCACTTT. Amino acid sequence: CASSLNSLSSYNSPLHF.

The CDR3 loop is CASSLLDSNYEQYF. For the CDR3, the DNA is TGTGCCAGCAGCTTGCTCGACAGCAACTACGAGCAGTACTTC. The chain employs TRBV5-4 and TRBJ2-7; tentative D call: TRBD1 (5 bases). From germline, CDR1 is SGHNT and CDR2 YYREEE (reference sequence). Trimming took 1 base from V and 3 from J, leaving 11 bases between them. This CDR3 spans 14 amino acids.

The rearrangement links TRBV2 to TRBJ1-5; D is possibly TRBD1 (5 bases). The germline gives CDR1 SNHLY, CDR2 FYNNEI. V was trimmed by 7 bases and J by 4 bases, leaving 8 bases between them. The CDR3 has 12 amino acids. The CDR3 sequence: CASTRANQPQHF. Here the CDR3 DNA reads TGTGCCAGCACCAGGGCAAATCAGCCCCAGCATTTT.

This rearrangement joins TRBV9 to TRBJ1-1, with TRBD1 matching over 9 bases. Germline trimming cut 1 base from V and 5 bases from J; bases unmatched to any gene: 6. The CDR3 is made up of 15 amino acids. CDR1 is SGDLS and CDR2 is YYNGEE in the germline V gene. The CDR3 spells CASSVTGGGETEAFF. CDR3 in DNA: TGTGCCAGCAGCGTAACAGGGGGCGGGGAGACTGAAGCTTTCTTT. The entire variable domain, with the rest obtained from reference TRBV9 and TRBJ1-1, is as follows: DSGVTQTPKHLITATGQRVTLRCSPRSGDLSVYWYQQSLDQGLQFLIQYYNGEERAKGNILERFSAQQFPDLHSELNLSSLELGDSALYFCASSVTGGGETEAFFGQGTRLTVV.

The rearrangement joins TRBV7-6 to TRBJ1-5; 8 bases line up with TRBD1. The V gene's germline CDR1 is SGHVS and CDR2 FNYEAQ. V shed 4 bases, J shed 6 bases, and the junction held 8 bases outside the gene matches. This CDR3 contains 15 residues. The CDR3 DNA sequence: TGTGCCAGCAGCTCGGAAGGACAGGGAGGTCAGCCCCAGCATTTT. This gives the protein CASSSEGQGGQPQHF. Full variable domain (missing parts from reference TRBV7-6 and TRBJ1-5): GAGVSQSPRYKVTKRGQDVALRCDPISGHVSLYWYRQALGQGPEFLTYFNYEAQQDKSGLPNDRFSAERPEGSISTLTIQRTEQRDSAMYRCASSSEGQGGQPQHFGDGTRLSIL.

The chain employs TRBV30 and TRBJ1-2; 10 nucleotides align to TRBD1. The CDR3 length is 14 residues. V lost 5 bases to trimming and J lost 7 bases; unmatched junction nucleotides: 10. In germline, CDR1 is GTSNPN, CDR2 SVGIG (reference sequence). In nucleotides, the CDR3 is TGTGCCTGGGGGAGGGAGACAGGGGGCGTTGGCTACACCTTC. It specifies CAWGRETGGVGYTF.

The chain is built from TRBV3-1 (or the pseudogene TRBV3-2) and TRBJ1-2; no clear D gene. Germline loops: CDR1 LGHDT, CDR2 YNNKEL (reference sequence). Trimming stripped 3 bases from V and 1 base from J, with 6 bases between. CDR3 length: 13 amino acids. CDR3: CASSHGSNYGYTF. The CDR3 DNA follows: TGTGCCAGCAGCCATGGCAGTAACTATGGCTACACCTTC.

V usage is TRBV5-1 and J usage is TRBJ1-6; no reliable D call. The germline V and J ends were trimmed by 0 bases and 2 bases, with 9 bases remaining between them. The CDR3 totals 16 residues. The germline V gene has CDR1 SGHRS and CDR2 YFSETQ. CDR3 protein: CASSLEESPYNSPLHF. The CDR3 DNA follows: TGCGCCAGCAGCTTGGAAGAGTCTCCCTATAATTCACCCCTCCACTTT.